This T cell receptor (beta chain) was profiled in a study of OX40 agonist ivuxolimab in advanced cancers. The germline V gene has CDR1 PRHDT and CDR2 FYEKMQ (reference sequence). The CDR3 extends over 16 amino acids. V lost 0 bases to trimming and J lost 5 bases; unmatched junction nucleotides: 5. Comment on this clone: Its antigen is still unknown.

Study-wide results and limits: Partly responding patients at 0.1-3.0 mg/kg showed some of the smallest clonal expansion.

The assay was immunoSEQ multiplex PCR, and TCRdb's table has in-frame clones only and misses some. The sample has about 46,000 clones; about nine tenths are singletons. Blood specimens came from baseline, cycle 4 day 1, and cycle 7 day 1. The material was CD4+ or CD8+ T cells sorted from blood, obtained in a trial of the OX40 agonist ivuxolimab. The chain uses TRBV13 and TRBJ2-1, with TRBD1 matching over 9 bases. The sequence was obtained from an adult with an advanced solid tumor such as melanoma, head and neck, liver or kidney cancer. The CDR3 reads CASSLGTGGFNNEQFF. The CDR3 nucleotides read TGTGCCAGCAGCTTAGGGACAGGGGGTTTCAACAATGAGCAGTTCTTC. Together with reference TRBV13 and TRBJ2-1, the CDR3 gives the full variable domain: AAGVIQSPRHLIKEKRETATLKCYPIPRHDTVYWYQQGPGQDPQFLISFYEKMQSDKGSIPDRFSAQQFSDYHSELNMSSLELGDSALYFCASSLGTGGFNNEQFFGPGTRLTVL.